This T cell receptor beta chain was sequenced in a study of CD8+ T cells in alopecia areata (dated 2018 in TCRdb). At the level of the whole study: The treated patients took part in an open-label pilot trial in which moderate-to-severe alopecia areata was treated with oral tofacitinib at 5 to 10 mg twice daily. Human TCRbeta sequencing covered scalp tissue and sorted CD4+ and CD8+ peripheral blood T cells from patchy and totalis/universalis alopecia areata patients and healthy controls. To study T cell clonal expansion in alopecia areata, the researchers applied high-throughput TCRbeta sequencing to both the C3H/HeJ mouse model and human patients. The RNA source kit depended on sample type: the PAXgene miRNA kit for fixed scalp, the miRNeasy kit for PBMCs, and the RNeasy kit for mouse skin. Tofacitinib-treated patients had biopsies at baseline and at 4 and 24 weeks of treatment, with a later scalp biopsy in several patients. Amplification of TCRbeta CDR3 regions was done by immunoSEQ multiplex PCR using 35 Vbeta forward primers and 13 Jbeta reverse primers. Scalp clonality was compared across normal scalp (n=4), patchy alopecia areata scalp (n=8), and alopecia totalis/universalis scalp (n=8). Tofacitinib was administered for 6 to 18 months, and 6 months of follow-up off drug were then conducted to assess delayed response and recurrence.

The V end loses 0 bases and the J end loses 0 bases, and a stretch of 15 bases separates them. The germline V gene encodes CDR1 SGDLS and CDR2 YYNGEE. The CDR3 numbers 17 residues from cysteine through phenylalanine. Only the CDR3 portion is preserved as DNA: 51 bases, with reading frame beginning at the first base. The time point label, as the study defines it: baseline before oral tofacitinib. Lesional scalp punch biopsies and peripheral blood were collected from alopecia areata patients. Scalp biopsies from humans were placed right away in PAXgene tissue containers for fixation. What the work shows at the level of the full study, not this receptor alone: Scalp TCR repertoire analysis is complicated because resident alphabeta T cells in normal human skin are also sequenced, whereas mouse skin is dominated by gammadelta T cells. Compared with normal scalp, lesional scalp had higher clonality and more expanded CD8+ clones, particularly in alopecia totalis/universalis, a pattern that suggests antigenic drive. TCR sequences shared between patients were less clear than in mice, possibly partly because of HLA diversity in the patient population.

Notes on this clone: The target of this receptor is not known. Per-base qualities were not stored, and no clone one base away is much larger.

The library was built by means of the immunoSEQ multiplex PCR assay. To provide template for TCR sequencing, every sample had RNA extracted and reverse transcribed into cDNA. First-strand cDNA was synthesized using SuperScript III with a 2:1 mix of oligo-dT and random hexamers. Amplification bias was assessed with a synthetic immune receptor repertoire, and residual bias was removed computationally. The source study handled its data this way. Raw reads were preprocessed to remove errors, and CDR3 was defined according to IMGT conventions as the region from the conserved cysteine to phenylalanine. Clonality was computed as 1 minus the Shannon entropy, with the entropy normalized by log2 of the number of productive unique TCRs. Whether each scalp clone was CD4 or CD8 was inferred by checking scalp TCRbeta sequences against the CD4 and CD8 repertoires from sorted blood. The immuneACCESS repertoire file appears here via TCRdb, limited to in-frame rearrangements. These files lack a portion of the clones; in checked studies, under half of the deficit traces to unresolved V genes, and the cause of the others is not known. That table gives V, J and clone size, and the DNA gave D and trimming. The sample yields more than 10,000 clones; 50% to 70% were counted once. The ten largest clones capture under 9.5% of the sample.

Rearrangement joined TRBV9 to TRBJ1-1; the D gene cannot be named for sure. The sample here was skin, taken at week 0. The receptor comes from a human donor with alopecia areata. The CDR3 has the sequence CASSVVRAVNMNTEAFF. The nucleotides are TGTGCCAGCAGCGTAGTAAGGGCAGTTAACATGAACACTGAAGCTTTCTTT.